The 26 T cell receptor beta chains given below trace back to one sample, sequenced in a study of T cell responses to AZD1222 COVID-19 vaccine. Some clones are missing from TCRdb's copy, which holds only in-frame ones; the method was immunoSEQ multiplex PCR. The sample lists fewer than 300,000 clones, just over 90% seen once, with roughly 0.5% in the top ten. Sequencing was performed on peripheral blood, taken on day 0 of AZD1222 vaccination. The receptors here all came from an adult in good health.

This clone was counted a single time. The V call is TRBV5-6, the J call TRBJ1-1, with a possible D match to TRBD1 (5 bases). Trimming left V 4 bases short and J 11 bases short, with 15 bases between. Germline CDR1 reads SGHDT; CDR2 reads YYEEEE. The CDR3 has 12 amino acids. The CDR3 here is CASSPAGGWAFF. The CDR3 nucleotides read TGTGCCAGCAGCCCGGCGGGGGGGTGGGCTTTCTTT.

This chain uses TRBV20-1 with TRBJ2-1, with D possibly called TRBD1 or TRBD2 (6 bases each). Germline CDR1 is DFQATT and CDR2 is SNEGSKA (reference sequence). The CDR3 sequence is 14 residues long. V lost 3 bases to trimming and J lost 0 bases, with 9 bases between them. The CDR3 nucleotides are TGCAGTGCTAGTAGGGGGGTCTCCTACAATGAGCAGTTCTTC. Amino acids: CSASRGVSYNEQFF.

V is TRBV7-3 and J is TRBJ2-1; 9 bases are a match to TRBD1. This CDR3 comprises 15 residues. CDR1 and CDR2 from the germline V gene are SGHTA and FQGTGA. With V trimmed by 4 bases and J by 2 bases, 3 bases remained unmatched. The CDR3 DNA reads TGTGCCAGCAGCTCGGGACAGGGAACCTACAATGAGCAGTTCTTC. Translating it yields CASSSGQGTYNEQFF.

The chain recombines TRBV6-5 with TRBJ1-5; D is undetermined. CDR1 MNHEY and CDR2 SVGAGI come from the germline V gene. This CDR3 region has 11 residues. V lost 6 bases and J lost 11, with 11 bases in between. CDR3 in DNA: TGTGCCAGCAGCACCCCCGGGGCCCAGCATTTT. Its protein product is CASSTPGAQHF.

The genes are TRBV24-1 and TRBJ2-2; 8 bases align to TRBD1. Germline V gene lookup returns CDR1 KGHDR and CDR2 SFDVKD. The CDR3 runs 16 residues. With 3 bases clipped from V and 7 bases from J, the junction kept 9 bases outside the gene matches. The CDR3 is CATSDPLDRAGGELFF. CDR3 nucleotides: TGTGCCACCAGTGATCCACTGGACAGGGCCGGCGGGGAGCTGTTTTTT.

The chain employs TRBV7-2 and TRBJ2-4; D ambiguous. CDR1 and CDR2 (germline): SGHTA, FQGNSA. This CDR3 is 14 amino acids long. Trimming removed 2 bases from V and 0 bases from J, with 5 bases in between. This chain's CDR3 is CASSLILAKNIQYF. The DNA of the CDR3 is TGTGCCAGCAGCTTAATCCTAGCCAAAAACATTCAGTACTTC. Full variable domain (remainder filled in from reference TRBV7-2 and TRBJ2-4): GAGVSQSPSNKVTEKGKDVELRCDPISGHTALYWYRQSLGQGLEFLIYFQGNSAPDKSGLPSDRFSAERTGGSVSTLTIQRTQQEDSAVYLCASSLILAKNIQYFGAGTRLSVL.

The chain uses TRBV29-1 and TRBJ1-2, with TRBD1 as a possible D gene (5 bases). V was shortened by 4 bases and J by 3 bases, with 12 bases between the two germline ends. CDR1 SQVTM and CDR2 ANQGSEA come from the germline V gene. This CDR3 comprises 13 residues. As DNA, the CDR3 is TGCAGCGTTGTAGCAGGGACCCACTATGGCTACACCTTC. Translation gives CSVVAGTHYGYTF.

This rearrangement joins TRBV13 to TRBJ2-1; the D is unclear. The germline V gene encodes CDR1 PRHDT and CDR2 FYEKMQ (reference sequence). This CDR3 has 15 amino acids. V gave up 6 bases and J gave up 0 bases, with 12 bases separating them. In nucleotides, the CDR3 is TGTGCCAGCAGACAGTCTGTTAGCTCCTACAATGAGCAGTTCTTC. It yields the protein CASRQSVSSYNEQFF.

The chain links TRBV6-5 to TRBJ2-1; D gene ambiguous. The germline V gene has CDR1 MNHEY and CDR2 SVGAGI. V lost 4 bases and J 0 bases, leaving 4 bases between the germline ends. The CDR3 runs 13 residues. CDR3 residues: CASSWDSYNEQFF. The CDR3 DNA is TGTGCCAGCAGTTGGGACTCCTACAATGAGCAGTTCTTC.

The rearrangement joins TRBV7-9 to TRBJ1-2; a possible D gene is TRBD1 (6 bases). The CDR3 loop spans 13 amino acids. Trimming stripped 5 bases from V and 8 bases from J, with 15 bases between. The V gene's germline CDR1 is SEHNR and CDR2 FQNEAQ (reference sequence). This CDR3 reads CASSPTRDIGYTF. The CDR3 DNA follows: TGTGCCAGCAGCCCCACCCGGGACATCGGCTACACCTTC.

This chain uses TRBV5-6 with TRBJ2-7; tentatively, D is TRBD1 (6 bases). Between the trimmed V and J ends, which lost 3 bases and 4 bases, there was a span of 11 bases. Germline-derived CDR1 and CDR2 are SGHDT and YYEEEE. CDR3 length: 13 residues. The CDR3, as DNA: TGTGCCAGCAGCTCGGACAGTCCGTACGAGCAGTACTTC. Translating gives CASSSDSPYEQYF. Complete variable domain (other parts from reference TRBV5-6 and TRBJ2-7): DAGVTQSPTHLIKTRGQQVTLRCSPKSGHDTVSWYQQALGQGPQFIFQYYEEEERQRGNFPDRFSGHQFPNYSSELNVNALLLGDSALYLCASSSDSPYEQYFGPGTRLTVT.

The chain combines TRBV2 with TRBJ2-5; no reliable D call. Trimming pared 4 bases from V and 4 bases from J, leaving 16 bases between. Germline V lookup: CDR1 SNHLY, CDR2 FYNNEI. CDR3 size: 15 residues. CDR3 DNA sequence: TGTGCCAGCAGTGTAGAGGCATACCCAGGAGAGACCCAGTACTTC. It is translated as CASSVEAYPGETQYF.

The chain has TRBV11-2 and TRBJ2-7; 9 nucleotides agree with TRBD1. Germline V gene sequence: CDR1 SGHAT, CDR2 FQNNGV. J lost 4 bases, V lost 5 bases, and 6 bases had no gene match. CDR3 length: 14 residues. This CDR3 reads CASSEQGAFYEQYF. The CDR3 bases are TGTGCCAGCAGCGAACAGGGGGCTTTTTACGAGCAGTACTTC.

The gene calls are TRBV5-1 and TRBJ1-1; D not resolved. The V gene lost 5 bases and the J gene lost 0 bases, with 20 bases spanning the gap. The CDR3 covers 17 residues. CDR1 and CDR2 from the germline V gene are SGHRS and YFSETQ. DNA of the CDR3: TGCGCCAGCAGGCGAGGTTCGGGTATCGGTATGAACACTGAAGCTTTCTTT. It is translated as CASRRGSGIGMNTEAFF.

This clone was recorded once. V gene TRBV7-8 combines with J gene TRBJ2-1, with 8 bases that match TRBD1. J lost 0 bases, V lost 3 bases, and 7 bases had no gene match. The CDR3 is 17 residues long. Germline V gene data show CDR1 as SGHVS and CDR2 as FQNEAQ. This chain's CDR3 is CASSFNVGQGSYNEQFF. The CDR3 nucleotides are TGTGCCAGCAGCTTCAATGTTGGACAGGGCTCCTACAATGAGCAGTTCTTC.

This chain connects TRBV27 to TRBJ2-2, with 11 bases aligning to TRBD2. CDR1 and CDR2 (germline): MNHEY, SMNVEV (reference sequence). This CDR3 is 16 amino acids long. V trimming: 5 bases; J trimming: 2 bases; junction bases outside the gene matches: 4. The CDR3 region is CASSKGTSGNTGELFF. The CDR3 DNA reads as TGTGCCAGCAGTAAAGGGACTAGCGGAAACACCGGGGAGCTGTTTTTT.

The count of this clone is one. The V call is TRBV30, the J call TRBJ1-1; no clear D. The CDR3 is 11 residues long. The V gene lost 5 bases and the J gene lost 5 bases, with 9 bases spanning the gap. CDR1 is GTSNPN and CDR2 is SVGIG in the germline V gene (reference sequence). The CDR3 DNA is TGTGCCTGGCTAAAGAGGACTGAAGCTTTCTTT. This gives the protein CAWLKRTEAFF.

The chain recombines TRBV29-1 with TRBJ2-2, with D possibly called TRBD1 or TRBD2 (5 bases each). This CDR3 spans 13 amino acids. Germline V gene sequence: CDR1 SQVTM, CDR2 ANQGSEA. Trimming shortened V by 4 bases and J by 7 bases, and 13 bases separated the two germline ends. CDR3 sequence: CSVARGAIGELFF. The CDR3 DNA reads TGCAGCGTTGCGAGAGGGGCAATCGGGGAGCTGTTTTTT.

The CDR3 nucleotides are TGCGCCAGCAGCCACGACCCTTCCTACGAGCAGTACTTC. This codes for CASSHDPSYEQYF. The chain combines TRBV5-1 with TRBJ2-7; D is undetermined. CDR3 length: 13 amino acids. CDR1 is SGHRS and CDR2 is YFSETQ in the germline V gene. Deletions cut 4 bases from V and 1 base from J, with 9 bases between.

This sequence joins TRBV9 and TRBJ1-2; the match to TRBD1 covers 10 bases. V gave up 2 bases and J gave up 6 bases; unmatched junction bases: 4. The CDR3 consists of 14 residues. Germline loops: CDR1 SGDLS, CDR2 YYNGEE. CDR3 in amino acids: CASSVGGTGDGYTF. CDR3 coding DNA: TGTGCCAGCAGCGTCGGCGGGACAGGGGATGGCTACACCTTC.

The chain's CDR3 is CASSVAAGYRTDGYTF. The CDR3, as DNA: TGTGCCAGCAGCGTAGCCGCGGGGTATCGAACGGATGGCTACACCTTC. This chain uses TRBV9 with TRBJ1-2; D unresolved. V lost 0 bases and J lost 6, with 18 bases in between. The CDR3 is 16 residues long. Germline V lookup: CDR1 SGDLS, CDR2 YYNGEE.

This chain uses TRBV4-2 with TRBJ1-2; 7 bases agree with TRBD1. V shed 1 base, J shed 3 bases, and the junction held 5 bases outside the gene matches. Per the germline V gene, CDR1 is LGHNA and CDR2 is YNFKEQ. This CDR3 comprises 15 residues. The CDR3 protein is CASSQVRGGDYGYTF. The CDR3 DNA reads TGTGCCAGCAGCCAAGTAAGAGGGGGCGACTATGGCTACACCTTC.

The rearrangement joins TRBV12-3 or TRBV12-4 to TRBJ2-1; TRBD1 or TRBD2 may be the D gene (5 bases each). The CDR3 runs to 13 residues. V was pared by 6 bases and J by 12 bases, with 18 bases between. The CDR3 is CASSPGAGQGQFF. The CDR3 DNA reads TGTGCCAGCAGCCCCGGGGCGGGCCAAGGGCAGTTCTTC.

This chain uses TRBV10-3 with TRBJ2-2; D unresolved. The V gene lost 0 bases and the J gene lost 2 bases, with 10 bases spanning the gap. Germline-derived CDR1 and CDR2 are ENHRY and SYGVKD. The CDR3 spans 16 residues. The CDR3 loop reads CAISESSSYNTGELFF. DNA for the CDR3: TGTGCCATCAGTGAGTCGTCCAGTTATAACACCGGGGAGCTGTTTTTT.

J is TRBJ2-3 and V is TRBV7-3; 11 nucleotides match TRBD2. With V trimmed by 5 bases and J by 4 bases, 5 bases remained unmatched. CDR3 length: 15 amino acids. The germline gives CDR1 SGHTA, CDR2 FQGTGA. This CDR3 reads CASSPSGGRSDTQYF. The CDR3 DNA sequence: TGTGCCAGCAGCCCTAGCGGGGGGCGCTCAGATACGCAGTATTTT.

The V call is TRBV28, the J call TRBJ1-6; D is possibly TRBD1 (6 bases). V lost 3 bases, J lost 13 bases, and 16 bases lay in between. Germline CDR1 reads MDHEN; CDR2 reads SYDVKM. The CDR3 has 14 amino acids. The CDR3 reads CASSFGTRVVPLHF. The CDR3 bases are TGTGCCAGCAGTTTTGGGACAAGGGTGGTCCCCCTCCACTTT.